Included here is one T cell receptor beta chain sequence, with context. Its antigen is unidentified. The sample originates from a study of shared clonotypes between healthy human individuals. Generated by immunoSEQ multiplex PCR, the TCRdb table keeps only in-frame clones and is missing some. The top ten hold less than 11% of the sample, which has 170,000 or so clones, approximately 61% seen once. Study-level findings and limits: Memory subsets had estimated richness that was generally smaller than that of naive subsets.

With 4 bases removed from V and 4 bases from J, the gap between germline ends came to 8 bases. The CDR3 consists of 12 residues. The chain combines TRBV23-1 with TRBJ2-7; no reliable D call. TRBV23-1 is an open reading frame whose function is uncertain. The sequencing input was memory CD4+ T cells sorted from blood. This sample's subset: CD45RA-negative fraction. The sequence was obtained from a man aged 30 to 39 in good health. For the CDR3, the DNA is TGCGCCAGCAGTCTGAGCTGGTACGAGCAGTACTTC. Its translation is CASSLSWYEQYF.